This TCR beta chain was sequenced during a study of CD8+ T cells in alopecia areata. The treatment is: oral pan-JAK inhibitor, 5-10 mg twice daily. Germline CDR1 LGHNA, CDR2 YNFKEQ. V lost 0 bases and J lost 4; bases outside the gene matches: 7. This CDR3 is built from 16 residues. Extraction of RNA preceded its reverse transcription into cDNA, which served as the sequencing template. Clones were sequenced by immunoSEQ multiplex PCR, and TCRdb holds only the in-frame ones, with some missing. This sample yields 200,000 to 250,000 clones, of which roughly two fifths are seen a single time; about 0.48% belongs to the top ten. For this clone: Antigen unknown.

Study conclusions and caveats: Sequencing of scalp samples also includes resident alphabeta T cells from normal skin.

The sample in question was CD4+ T cells sorted from blood, obtained at week 34, from a patient treated with tofacitinib. The clonotype was recovered from a human donor with alopecia areata. The J gene is TRBJ2-5, the V gene TRBV4-2, with 8 bases identical to TRBD2. The CDR3 is CASSQETSGSSETQYF. The CDR3, as DNA: TGTGCCAGCAGCCAAGAGACAAGCGGGAGTTCAGAGACCCAGTACTTC.